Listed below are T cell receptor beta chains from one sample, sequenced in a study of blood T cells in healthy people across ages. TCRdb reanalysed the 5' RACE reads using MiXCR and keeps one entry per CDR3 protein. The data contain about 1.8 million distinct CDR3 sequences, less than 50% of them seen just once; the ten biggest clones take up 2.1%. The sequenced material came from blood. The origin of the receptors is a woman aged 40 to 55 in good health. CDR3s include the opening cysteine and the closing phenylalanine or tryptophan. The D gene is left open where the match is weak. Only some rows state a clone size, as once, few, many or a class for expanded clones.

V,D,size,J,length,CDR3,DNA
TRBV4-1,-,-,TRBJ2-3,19,CASSQDLPGTPGAADTQYF,TGCGCCAGCAGCCAAGATCTCCCCGGGACTCCGGGGGCGGCAGATACGCAGTATTTT
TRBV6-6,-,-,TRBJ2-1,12,CASSYHGYEQFF,TGTGCCAGCAGTTACCACGGTTATGAGCAGTTCTTC
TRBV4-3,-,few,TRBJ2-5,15,CASSQVAGPQETQYF,TGCGCCAGCAGCCAAGTGGCAGGACCCCAAGAGACCCAGTACTTC
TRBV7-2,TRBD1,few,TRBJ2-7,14,CASSGWTGVHEQYF,TGTGCCAGCAGCGGTTGGACAGGGGTTCACGAGCAGTACTTC
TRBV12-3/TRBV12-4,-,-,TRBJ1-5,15,CASSPGPPPNQPQHF,TGTGCCAGCAGCCCGGGACCGCCACCCAATCAGCCCCAGCATTTT
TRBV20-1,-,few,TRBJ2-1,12,CSARYSFNEQFF,TGCAGTGCTAGGTATAGTTTCAATGAGCAGTTCTTC
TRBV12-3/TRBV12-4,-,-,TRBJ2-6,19,CASLPGGQHHSSGANVLTF,TGTGCCAGCCTACCAGGTGGGCAGCACCATAGCTCTGGGGCCAACGTCCTGACTTTC
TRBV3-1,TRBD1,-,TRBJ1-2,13,CASSQDRAGSYTF,TGTGCCAGCAGCCAGGACAGGGCTGGCAGCTACACCTTC
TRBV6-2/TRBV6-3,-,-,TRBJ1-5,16,CASRALGGWFNQPQHF,TGTGCCAGCAGGGCGCTCGGGGGTTGGTTCAATCAGCCCCAGCATTTT
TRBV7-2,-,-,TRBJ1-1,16,CASSTRAGGLYTEAFF,TGTGCCAGCAGCACACGAGCGGGGGGTCTTTACACTGAAGCTTTCTTT
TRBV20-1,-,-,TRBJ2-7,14,CSARGRDRSYEQYF,TGCAGTGCTAGAGGGCGGGACAGATCCTACGAGCAGTACTTC
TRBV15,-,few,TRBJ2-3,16,CATSGGLHGGSDTQYF,TGTGCCACCAGCGGGGGACTTCACGGTGGGTCAGATACGCAGTATTTT
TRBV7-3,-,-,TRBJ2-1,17,CASSLMGVGALGNEQFF,TGTGCCAGCAGCTTAATGGGGGTGGGGGCCCTTGGTAATGAGCAGTTCTTC
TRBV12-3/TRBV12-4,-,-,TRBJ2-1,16,CASSPGSGTPYNEQFF,TGTGCCAGCAGCCCCGGGAGTGGAACTCCCTACAATGAGCAGTTCTTC
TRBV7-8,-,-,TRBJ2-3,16,CASSLVRDVWTDTQYF,TGTGCCAGCAGCTTAGTGAGGGATGTATGGACAGATACGCAGTATTTT
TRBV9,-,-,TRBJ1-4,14,CASSPTTTNEKLFF,TGTGCCAGCAGCCCGACCACAACTAATGAAAAACTGTTTTTT
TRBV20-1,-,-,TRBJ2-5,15,CSARDSTAPQETQYF,TGCAGTGCTAGAGACTCGACAGCGCCACAAGAGACCCAGTACTTC
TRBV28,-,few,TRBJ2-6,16,CASSPFGGSGANVLTF,TGTGCCAGCAGCCCCTTTGGGGGAAGCGGGGCCAACGTCCTGACTTTC
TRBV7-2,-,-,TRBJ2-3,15,CASSSSLSPGGTQYF,TGTGCCAGCAGCAGTAGCCTTTCCCCAGGCGGGACGCAGTATTTT
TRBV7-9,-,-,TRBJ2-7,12,CATTSDSNEQYF,TGTGCCACTACCTCGGACAGTAACGAGCAGTACTTC
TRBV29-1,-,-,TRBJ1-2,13,CSTWTATNYGYTF,TGCAGCACCTGGACAGCTACTAACTATGGCTACACCTTC
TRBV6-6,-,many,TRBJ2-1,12,CASSYEYNEQFF,TGTGCCAGCAGTTACGAATACAATGAGCAGTTCTTC
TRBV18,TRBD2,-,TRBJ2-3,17,CASSPRLVSGGADTQYF,TGTGCCAGCTCACCACGTCTTGTAAGCGGGGGCGCAGATACGCAGTATTTT
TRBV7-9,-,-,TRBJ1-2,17,CASSPAGLRGENCGYTF,TGTGCCAGCAGCCCCGCTGGGTTAAGGGGAGAGAACTGTGGCTACACCTTC
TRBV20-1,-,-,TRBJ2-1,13,CSASDGSYNEQFF,TGCAGTGCTAGTGACGGATCCTACAATGAGCAGTTCTTC
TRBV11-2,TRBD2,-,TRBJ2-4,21,CASSFLTSLAGGREVKNIQYF,TGTGCCAGCAGCTTCTTGACCTCTCTAGCGGGGGGGCGAGAGGTCAAAAACATTCAGTACTTC
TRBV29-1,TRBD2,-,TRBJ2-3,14,CSVTSGGAADTQYF,TGCAGCGTTACTAGCGGGGGGGCCGCAGATACGCAGTATTTT
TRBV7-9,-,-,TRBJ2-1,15,CASSDRDKSPNEQFF,TGTGCCAGCAGCGATAGGGACAAGTCCCCCAATGAGCAGTTCTTC
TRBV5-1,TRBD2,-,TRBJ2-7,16,CASSLALAALSYEQYF,TGCGCCAGCAGCTTGGCCCTAGCGGCTTTGTCCTACGAGCAGTACTTC
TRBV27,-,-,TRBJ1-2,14,CASSFSETGYGYTF,TGTGCCAGCAGTTTTTCAGAGACAGGCTATGGCTACACCTTC
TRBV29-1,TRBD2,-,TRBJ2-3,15,CSVESSGGPGDTQYF,TGCAGCGTTGAAAGTTCGGGGGGGCCGGGAGATACGCAGTATTTT
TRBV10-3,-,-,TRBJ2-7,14,CAISVPPLYEEQYF,TGTGCCATCAGTGTTCCGCCTCTCTACGAAGAGCAGTACTTC
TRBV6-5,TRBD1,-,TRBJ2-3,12,CAAGGSTDTQYF,TGTGCCGCAGGGGGAAGCACAGATACGCAGTATTTT
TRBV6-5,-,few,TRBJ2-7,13,CASRRYTDYEQYF,TGTGCCAGCAGACGCTACACAGACTACGAGCAGTACTTC
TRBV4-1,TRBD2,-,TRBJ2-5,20,CASSQELKAGGPAEQETQYF,TGCGCCAGCAGCCAAGAGTTGAAGGCGGGGGGGCCGGCAGAACAAGAGACCCAGTACTTC
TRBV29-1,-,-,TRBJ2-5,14,CSVVPLGQRETQYF,TGCAGCGTTGTCCCGCTGGGGCAGCGGGAGACCCAGTACTTC
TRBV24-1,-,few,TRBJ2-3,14,CATSPQLSTDTQYF,TGTGCCACCAGTCCTCAGTTGAGCACAGATACGCAGTATTTT
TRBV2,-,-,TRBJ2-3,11,CASREQNTQYF,TGTGCCAGCAGGGAGCAGAATACGCAGTATTTT
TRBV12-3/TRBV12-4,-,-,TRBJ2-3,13,CASSFSYTDTQYF,TGTGCCAGCAGTTTTAGCTACACAGATACGCAGTATTTT
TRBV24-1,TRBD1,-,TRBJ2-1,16,CATSDLDRGSRNEQFF,TGTGCCACCAGTGACCTCGACAGGGGAAGTAGAAATGAGCAGTTCTTC
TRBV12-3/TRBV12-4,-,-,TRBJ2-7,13,CASSWAGNNEQYF,TGTGCCAGCAGTTGGGCGGGTAACAATGAGCAGTACTTC
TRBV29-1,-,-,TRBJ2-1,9,CSVSGEQFF,TGCAGCGTCTCGGGTGAGCAGTTCTTC
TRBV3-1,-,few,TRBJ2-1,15,CASSLGGLLTNEQFF,TGTGCCAGCAGCCTCGGGGGCCTGCTCACAAATGAGCAGTTCTTC
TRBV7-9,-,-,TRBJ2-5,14,CASSLPLPSWTQYF,TGTGCCAGCAGCTTACCACTGCCGTCATGGACCCAGTACTTC
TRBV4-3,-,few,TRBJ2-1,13,CASSQDLLDEQFF,TGCGCCAGCAGCCAAGATCTTTTGGATGAGCAGTTCTTC
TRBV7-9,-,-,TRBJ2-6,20,CASSPGPRVEMSSGANVLTF,TGTGCCAGCAGCCCCGGCCCCAGGGTTGAAATGAGCTCTGGGGCCAACGTCCTGACTTTC
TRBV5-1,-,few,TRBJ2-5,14,CASSLKRLQETQYF,TGCGCCAGCAGCTTGAAACGGTTGCAAGAGACCCAGTACTTC